The T cell receptor (beta chain) described here comes from a study of blood T cell repertoires in COVID-19. The CDR3 contains 15 residues. Germline assignment: CDR1 LGHDT and CDR2 YNNKEL (reference sequence). V dropped 7 bases and J dropped 6; count of bases not matched to a gene: 8. Clones were read by immunoSEQ multiplex PCR, and TCRdb kept only the in-frame ones, dropping some. The table has around 19,000 clones, more than 90% seen once. The gene calls are TRBV3-1 (or the pseudogene TRBV3-2) and TRBJ2-1, with TRBD1 matching over 11 bases. The sequence was obtained from a man aged 65 to 79 with active COVID-19. The sample comprised peripheral blood. The CDR3 DNA follows: TGTGCCAGCACAACCGGGACAGGGGGGAGCAATGAGCAGTTCTTC. Translating gives CASTTGTGGSNEQFF.